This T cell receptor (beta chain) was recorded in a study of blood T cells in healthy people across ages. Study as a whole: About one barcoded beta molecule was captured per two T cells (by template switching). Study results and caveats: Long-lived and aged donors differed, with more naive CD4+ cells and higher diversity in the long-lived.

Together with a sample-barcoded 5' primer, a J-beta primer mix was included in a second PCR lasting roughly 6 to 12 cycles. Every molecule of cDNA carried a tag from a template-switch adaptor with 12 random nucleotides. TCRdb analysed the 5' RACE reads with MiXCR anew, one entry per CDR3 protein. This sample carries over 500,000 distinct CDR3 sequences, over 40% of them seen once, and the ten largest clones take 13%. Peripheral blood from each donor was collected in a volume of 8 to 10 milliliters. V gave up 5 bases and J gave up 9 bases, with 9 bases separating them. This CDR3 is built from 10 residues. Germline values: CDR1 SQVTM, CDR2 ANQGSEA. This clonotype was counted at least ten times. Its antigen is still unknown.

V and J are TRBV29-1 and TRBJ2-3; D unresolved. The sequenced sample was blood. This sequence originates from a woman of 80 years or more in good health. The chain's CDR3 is CSVWGTTQYF. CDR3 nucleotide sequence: TGCAGCGTTTGGGGTACCACGCAGTATTTT.